This TCR beta chain derives from a study of OX40 agonist ivuxolimab in advanced cancers. The study, taken as a whole, reports: The study found among the lowest clonal expansion in partial responders at 0.1-3.0 mg/kg.

This clone was observed a few times. Antigen unknown. The V and J ends lost 4 bases and 2 bases respectively, with 15 bases between them. Germline-derived CDR1 and CDR2 are LGHNA and YNFKEQ. The CDR3 is 15 amino acids. Produced via immunoSEQ multiplex PCR; TCRdb's table is partial and in-frame only. In the table there are 45,000 to 65,000 clones, around nine tenths of which are singletons. This clonotype was sampled from an adult with an advanced solid tumor such as melanoma, head and neck, liver or kidney cancer. The chain has TRBV4-2 and TRBJ2-7; D unresolved. The source was CD4+ or CD8+ T cells sorted from blood, collected in a trial of the OX40 agonist ivuxolimab. CDR3 DNA sequence: TGTGCCAGCAGCCGAGACACGAGCCTGACCTACGAGCAGTACTTC. Translating it yields CASSRDTSLTYEQYF.